Listed here is a single T cell receptor (beta chain). The CDR3 has 16 amino acids. Germline-derived CDR1 and CDR2 are KGHSH and LQKENI. The V and J ends lost 1 base and 4 bases, in that order; junction bases with no gene match: 5. During its preparation, the TCRbeta library received unique molecular identifiers. Via MiXCR, TCRdb re-called the PCR reads, giving one row per CDR3 protein. The top ten clones hold about 12% of a sample with 150,000 to 200,000 distinct CDR3 sequences, about 14% of them seen once. The entry originates in a study of T-cell reconstitution after alpha-beta-depleted transplantation in children.

Here the sequenced sample was PBMCs from the stem cell graft donor, taken from the stem cell graft. The rearrangement joins TRBV18 to TRBJ2-3, with 10 bases identical to TRBD2. This sequence was found in a human donor who donated a stem cell graft to a child with acute lymphoblastic leukemia. DNA for the CDR3: TGTGCCAGCTCACCACGGGTAGCGGGAGGATCAGATACGCAGTATTTT. Protein product: CASSPRVAGGSDTQYF.